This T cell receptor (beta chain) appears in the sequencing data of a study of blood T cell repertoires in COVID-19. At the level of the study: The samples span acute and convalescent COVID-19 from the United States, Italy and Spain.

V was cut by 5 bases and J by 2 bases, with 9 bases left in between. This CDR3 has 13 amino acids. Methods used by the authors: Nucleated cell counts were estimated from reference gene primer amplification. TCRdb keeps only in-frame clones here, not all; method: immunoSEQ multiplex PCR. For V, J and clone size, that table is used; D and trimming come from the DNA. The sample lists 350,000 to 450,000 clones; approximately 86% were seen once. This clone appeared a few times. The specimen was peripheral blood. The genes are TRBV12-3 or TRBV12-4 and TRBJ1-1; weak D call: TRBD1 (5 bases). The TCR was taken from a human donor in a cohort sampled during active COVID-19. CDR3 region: CASSRTSNTEAFF. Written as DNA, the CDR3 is TGTGCCAGCAGTCGGACAAGTAACACTGAAGCTTTCTTT.